This TCR beta chain appears in the sequencing data of a study of T cells in Graves' hyperthyroidism and ophthalmopathy. Regarding the study as a whole: Ophthalmopathy, as predicted by the model, came a median approximately 6.5 months after the prediction.

The TCR beta CDR3 regions underwent amplification using RNA transcripts as the source. Primed by the HTBI set, a first-round RT-PCR was run on the TCR CDR3. One entry per CDR3 protein results from TCRdb running MiXCR on the multiplex PCR reads. The table has around 700,000 distinct CDR3 sequences, around 20% seen once; the top ten hold 15% to 20%. This clonotype has more than one count but fewer than ten. Its antigen is unknown. Recently diagnosed hyperthyroidism of less than 2 months' duration affected patients aged 18 to 65. Exclusions: uncontrolled infection, other autoimmune disease, pregnancy, lactation. An approximately 10 ml volume of fresh peripheral blood provided the PBMCs. The CDR3 length is 14 residues. With 6 bases clipped from V and 2 bases from J, the junction kept 3 bases outside the gene matches. In germline, CDR1 is MNHEY, CDR2 SMNVEV (reference sequence).

The receptor was isolated from a woman between 45 and 65 years old with Graves' hyperthyroidism that later progressed to Graves' ophthalmopathy. Sequencing input: blood. The chain uses TRBV27 and TRBJ2-7, with 11 bases lining up with TRBD2. The chain's CDR3 is CASRIAGGPYEQYF. For the CDR3, the DNA is TGTGCCAGCAGGATAGCGGGGGGGCCCTACGAGCAGTACTTC.